This is a list of T cell receptor beta chains from one sample in a study of cytomegalovirus exposure and HLA in healthy donors. Assay used: immunoSEQ multiplex PCR; TCRdb lists only in-frame clones, some missing. This table holds 85,000 to 100,000 clones, about 68% found once. Sequenced material: PBMCs. The receptors here all came from a human donor in good health. The CDR3 runs from the conserved cysteine through the conserved F or W. The order of the fields is J gene, D gene, V gene, clone size, CDR3 DNA, CDR3 protein. D genes are given only for firm matches. The size entry is marked missing in some rows and otherwise reads once, few, many or a size class.

J gene: TRBJ1-5; D gene: TRBD1; V gene: TRBV7-2; clone size: NA; CDR3 DNA: TGTGCCAGCAGCCGGTCCCGGGACAGGGGCGATCAGCCCCAGCATTTT; CDR3 protein: CASSRSRDRGDQPQHF
J gene: TRBJ2-1; D gene: TRBD2; V gene: TRBV7-3; clone size: NA; CDR3 DNA: TGTGCCAGCAGCCTTGGACTAGCGGGGAATAATGAGCAGTTCTTC; CDR3 protein: CASSLGLAGNNEQFF
J gene: TRBJ2-7; D gene: TRBD1; V gene: TRBV6-5; clone size: NA; CDR3 DNA: TGTGCCAGCAGTTACTTGACAGGGGGAAACTACGAGCAGTACTTC; CDR3 protein: CASSYLTGGNYEQYF
J gene: TRBJ2-7; D gene: NA; V gene: TRBV18; clone size: NA; CDR3 DNA: TGTGCCAGCTCACCCGAAAGGGGTCGGTACGAGCAGTACTTC; CDR3 protein: CASSPERGRYEQYF
J gene: TRBJ2-3; D gene: TRBD2; V gene: TRBV4-2; clone size: NA; CDR3 DNA: TGTGCCAGCAGCCAGGCGTCTGTTCGGGGGGGGATTTATACGCAGTATTTT; CDR3 protein: CASSQASVRGGIYTQYF
J gene: TRBJ2-4; D gene: NA; V gene: TRBV19; clone size: NA; CDR3 DNA: TGTGCCAGTAGTGAGCCGCAGGGAAACATTCAGTACTTC; CDR3 protein: CASSEPQGNIQYF
J gene: TRBJ1-5; D gene: NA; V gene: TRBV2; clone size: NA; CDR3 DNA: TGTGCCAGCACGGGGGAAAGCAATCAGCCCCAGCATTTT; CDR3 protein: CASTGESNQPQHF
J gene: TRBJ2-6; D gene: NA; V gene: TRBV7-6; clone size: NA; CDR3 DNA: TGTGCCAGCAGCCTACAGGGACCCCTCCACTCTGGGGCCAACGTCCTGACTTTC; CDR3 protein: CASSLQGPLHSGANVLTF
J gene: TRBJ2-3; D gene: TRBD2; V gene: TRBV11-2; clone size: NA; CDR3 DNA: TGTGCCAGCGAGCTTAGCGGGGGGGCAGCAGATACGCAGTATTTT; CDR3 protein: CASELSGGAADTQYF
J gene: TRBJ2-7; D gene: TRBD2; V gene: TRBV18; clone size: few; CDR3 DNA: TGTGCCAGCTCACCACGGACTAGCGGGGGACCTTCCTACGAGCAGTACTTC; CDR3 protein: CASSPRTSGGPSYEQYF
J gene: TRBJ1-1; D gene: NA; V gene: TRBV4-3; clone size: NA; CDR3 DNA: TGCGCCAGCAGCCAAGATCGCTACAGGACTGAAGCTTTCTTT; CDR3 protein: CASSQDRYRTEAFF
J gene: TRBJ1-4; D gene: NA; V gene: TRBV6-1; clone size: NA; CDR3 DNA: TGTGCCAGCAGTGAAGCAACAGGGACTAATGAAAAACTGTTTTTT; CDR3 protein: CASSEATGTNEKLFF
J gene: TRBJ1-1; D gene: NA; V gene: TRBV7-8; clone size: NA; CDR3 DNA: TGTGCCAGCAGCTTAGCGCGGAGGGGAAAAGCTTTCTTT; CDR3 protein: CASSLARRGKAFF
J gene: TRBJ2-1; D gene: NA; V gene: TRBV7-9; clone size: few; CDR3 DNA: TGTGCCAGCAGCCAAACACACAATGAGCAGTTCTTC; CDR3 protein: CASSQTHNEQFF
J gene: TRBJ2-3; D gene: TRBD2; V gene: TRBV4-3; clone size: NA; CDR3 DNA: TGCGCCAGCAGCCAAGATCGCGGGGGGGCCACAGATACGCAGTATTTT; CDR3 protein: CASSQDRGGATDTQYF
J gene: TRBJ1-2; D gene: NA; V gene: TRBV2; clone size: NA; CDR3 DNA: TGTGCCAGCAGTGAAGCGCGGGCGATCGGGAGTGGCTACACCTTC; CDR3 protein: CASSEARAIGSGYTF
J gene: TRBJ1-2; D gene: NA; V gene: TRBV7-2; clone size: NA; CDR3 DNA: TGTGCCAGCAGCAGAAGGGCGGGGGGAAACTATGGCTACACCTTC; CDR3 protein: CASSRRAGGNYGYTF
J gene: TRBJ1-6; D gene: NA; V gene: TRBV9; clone size: NA; CDR3 DNA: TGTGCCAGCAGCGCCTCAGGGGTTTCACCCCTCCACTTT; CDR3 protein: CASSASGVSPLHF